These T cell receptor delta chains were read from a single sample in a study of gamma-delta chains in newborns, infants, children. TCRdb repeated clone calling on the reads with CATT. The table has around 8,000 delta-chain clones, approximately 1.5% seen once. Sequencing used blood. The receptors stem from a child who was a newborn, infant or young child, either healthy, febrile or measles-vaccinated (not recorded which). The CDR3 runs from the conserved cysteine through the conserved F or W. D genes are given only for firm matches. Clone size, where shown, is once, few, many, or a class for clones that have expanded.

>few|TRDJ1|TRDV1|TRDD3
CALGGPTAWGTPLYTDKLIF
TGTGCTCTTGGGGGTCCGACGGCCTGGGGGACTCCCTTGTACACCGATAAACTCATCTTT
>.|TRDJ2|TRDV1|.
CALGEFAYPRNDPPTALTAQLFF
TGTGCTCTTGGGGAATTTGCCTACCCCCGTAATGACCCACCTACAGCTTTGACAGCACAACTCTTCTTT
>.|TRDJ1|TRDV1|TRDD3
CALGELNPTGDTPPKLIF
TGTGCTCTTGGGGAACTCAATCCTACGGGGGATACACCTCCTAAACTCATCTTT
>.|TRDJ1|TRDV1|TRDD3
CALGDALRRGIQCTDKLIF
TGTGCTCTTGGGGATGCTCTGCGTAGGGGGATACAATGTACCGATAAACTCATCTTT
>.|TRDJ1|TRDV1|.
CALGVGHHDKLIF
TGTGCTCTTGGGGTAGGACACCACGATAAACTCATCTTT
>few|TRDJ1|TRDV2|.
CACDTRTGGPPYTDKLIF
TGTGCCTGTGACACCCGAACAGGGGGACCGCCATACACCGATAAACTCATCTTT
>few|TRDJ3|TRDV2|TRDD3
CACDKWGYWDTRQMFF
TGTGCCTGTGACAAATGGGGATACTGGGACACCCGACAGATGTTTTTC
>few|TRDJ1|TRDV1|TRDD3
CALGERPVTGGYLYTDKLIF
TGTGCTCTTGGGGAAAGACCTGTCACTGGGGGTTACTTGTACACCGATAAACTCATCTTT
>few|TRDJ1|TRDV1|.
CALGPHPQRGGVASDKLIF
TGTGCTCTTGGGCCCCACCCCCAACGAGGGGGGGTGGCCTCCGATAAACTCATCTTT
>.|TRDJ1|TRDV1|TRDD3
CALGEFGWGTPYTDKLIF
TGTGCTCTTGGGGAATTCGGCTGGGGGACCCCGTACACCGATAAACTCATCTTT
>.|TRDJ1|TRDV2|TRDD3
CACELLGDTAGTDKLTF
TGTGCCTGTGAATTACTGGGGGATACAGCGGGTACCGATAAACTCACCTTT
>.|TRDJ1|TRDV1|TRDD3
CALGERKAGGSTDKLIF
TGTGCTCTTGGGGAACGAAAGGCTGGGGGATCGACCGATAAACTCATCTTT
>few|TRDJ1|TRDV1|.
CALGESPHLYTDKLIF
TGTGCTCTTGGGGAATCTCCCCACCTGTACACCGATAAACTCATCTTT
>.|TRDJ1|TRDV1|.
CALGELLPPSSLYWGYHKLIF
TGTGCTCTTGGGGAACTATTACCCCCTTCCTCCTTGTACTGGGGGTATCATAAACTCATCTTT
>.|TRDJ1|TRDV1|.
CALGEKALSTDKLIF
TGTGCTCTTGGGGAAAAAGCTTTGTCAACCGATAAACTCATCTTT
>medium-sized|TRDJ3|TRDV2|TRDD3
CACDSLLGDTWDTRQMFF
TGTGCCTGTGACTCCTTACTGGGGGATACGTGGGACACCCGACAGATGTTTTTC
>few|TRDJ1|TRDV1|TRDD3
CALGPHTPTGDNQTDKLIF
TGTGCTCTTGGGCCACACACCCCTACTGGGGATAATCAGACCGATAAACTCATCTTT
>.|TRDJ1|TRDV1|.
CALGNAIWGSHDKLIF
TGTGCCCTTGGGAACGCAATTTGGGGGTCCCACGATAAACTCATCTTT
>.|TRDJ1|TRDV3|TRDD3
CASSGAGGYDTDKLIF
TGTGCCTCGAGTGGGGCTGGGGGATACGACACCGATAAACTCATCTTT
>.|TRDJ1|TRDV1|.
CALGELLPPSSLYWGYHKLIF
TGCGCTCTTGGGGAACTATTACCCCCTTCCTCCTTGTACTGGGGGTATCATAAACTCATCTTT
>.|TRDJ3|TRDV2|TRDD3
CACDLLGGHVWDTRQMFF
TGTGCCTGTGACCTACTGGGGGGCCACGTTTGGGACACCCGACAGATGTTTTTC
>.|TRDJ1|TRDV1|TRDD3
CALGELRDYWGIRDKLIF
TGTGCTCTTGGGGAACTCAGGGACTACTGGGGGATACGCGATAAACTCATCTTT
>few|TRDJ1|TRDV1|.
CALGELMPLPTYLGDSTADKLIF
TGTGCTCTTGGGGAGCTTATGCCTCTTCCTACCTACCTGGGGGATTCTACGGCCGATAAACTCATCTTT
>few|TRDJ1|TRDV1|TRDD3
CALGGGKTYPGPYWGILCGKLIF
TGTGCTCTTGGGGGAGGGAAGACCTACCCCGGCCCTTACTGGGGGATACTTTGCGGTAAACTCATCTTT
>few|TRDJ1|TRDV1|.
CALGEPAFPSFSNTDKLIF
TGTGCTCTCGGGGAGCCGGCCTTCCCTAGCTTTAGTAACACCGATAAACTCATCTTT
>medium-sized|TRDJ1|TRDV1|TRDD3
CALGEQTLRIAKYWGTDKLIF
TGTGCTCTTGGGGAACAGACCCTAAGGATTGCCAAGTACTGGGGGACCGATAAACTCATCTTT
>few|TRDJ1|TRDV1|TRDD3
CALGGAPGDLSLTGGLRYTDKLIF
TGTGCTCTTGGGGGGGCCCCCGGGGACCTTTCCCTCACTGGGGGACTCCGGTACACCGATAAACTCATCTTT
>medium-sized|TRDJ1|TRDV1|.
CALGVRFPDKLIF
TGTGCTCTTGGGGTTCGGTTTCCCGATAAACTCATCTTT
>.|TRDJ2|TRDV1|.
CALGETNPSLFYWDAQLFF
TGTGCTCTTGGGGAAACAAACCCCTCCCTCTTTTACTGGGACGCACAACTCTTCTTT
>medium-sized|TRDJ3|TRDV2|TRDD3
CACDTGGYRSWDTRQMFF
TGTGCCTGTGACACTGGGGGATACCGATCCTGGGACACCCGACAGATGTTTTTC
>.|TRDJ1|TRDV1|.
CALGEPRGGFKLIF
TGTGCTCTTGGGGAACCCAGGGGTGGATTTAAACTCATCTTT
>medium-sized|TRDJ1|TRDV3|TRDD3
CAYGLVLRSILGDPYTDKLIF
TGTGCTTACGGGTTGGTTCTACGCTCCATACTGGGGGATCCGTACACCGATAAACTCATCTTT
>few|TRDJ1|TRDV1|TRDD3
CALGGAWPSLNWGIRETDKLIF
TGTGCTCTTGGGGGGGCTTGGCCCTCTTTAAACTGGGGGATACGCGAGACCGATAAACTCATTTTT